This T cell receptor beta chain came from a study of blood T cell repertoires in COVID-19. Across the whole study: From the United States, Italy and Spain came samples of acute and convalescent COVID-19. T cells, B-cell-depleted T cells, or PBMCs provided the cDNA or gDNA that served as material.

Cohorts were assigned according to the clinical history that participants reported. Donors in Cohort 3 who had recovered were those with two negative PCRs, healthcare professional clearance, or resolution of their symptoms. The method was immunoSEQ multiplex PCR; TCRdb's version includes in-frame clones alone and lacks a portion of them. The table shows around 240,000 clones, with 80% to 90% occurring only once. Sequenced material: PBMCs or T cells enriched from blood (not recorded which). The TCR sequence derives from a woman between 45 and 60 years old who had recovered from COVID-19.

The CDR3 here is CASRRQGAYEQYF. The CDR3 DNA reads as TGCGCCAGCAGGAGACAGGGAGCCTACGAGCAGTACTTC. The gene calls are TRBV23-1 and TRBJ2-7; 7 bases fit TRBD1. TRBV23-1 is annotated as an ORF whose role is uncertain. Losses at the gene ends were 6 bases for V and 2 bases for J; bases not matched to a gene: 4. The CDR3 is 13 residues long.